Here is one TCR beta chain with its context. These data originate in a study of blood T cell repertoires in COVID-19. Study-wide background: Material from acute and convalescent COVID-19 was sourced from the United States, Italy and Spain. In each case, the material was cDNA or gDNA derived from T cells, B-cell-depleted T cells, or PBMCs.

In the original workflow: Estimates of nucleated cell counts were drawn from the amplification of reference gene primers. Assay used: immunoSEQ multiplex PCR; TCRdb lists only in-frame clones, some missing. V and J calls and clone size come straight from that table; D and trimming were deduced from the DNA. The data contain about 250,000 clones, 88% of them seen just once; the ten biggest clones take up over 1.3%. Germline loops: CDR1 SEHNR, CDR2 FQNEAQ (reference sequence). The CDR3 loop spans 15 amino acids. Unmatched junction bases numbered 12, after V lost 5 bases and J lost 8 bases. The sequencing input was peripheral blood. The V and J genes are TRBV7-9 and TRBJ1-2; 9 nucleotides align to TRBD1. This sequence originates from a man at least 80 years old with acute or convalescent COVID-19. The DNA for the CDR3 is TGTGCCAGCAGCCATACCAGGGACAGGGAGGACGGCTACACCTTC. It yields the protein CASSHTRDREDGYTF.